This T cell receptor beta chain appears in the sequencing data of a study of technical replicates of blood from a few donors. The protocol was immunoSEQ multiplex PCR, while the TCRdb copy is restricted to in-frame clones and leaves out a portion. Of around 12,000 clones listed, almost 95% are singletons. The J segment lost 5 bases and the V segment lost 6 bases, leaving 11 bases of the junction unmatched. Germline lookup yields CDR1 WNHNN and CDR2 SYGVQD (reference sequence). The CDR3 consists of 16 residues. The material sequenced was PBMCs. This clonotype was sampled from a human donor in good health. This rearrangement joins TRBV10-1 to TRBJ2-1; TRBD2 agrees at 9 bases. CDR3 bases: TGCGCCAGCAGCTCCACAGGGAGCGGGAGGCACAATGAGCAGTTCTTC. Translated: CASSSTGSGRHNEQFF.